The 2 T cell receptor beta chains given below trace back to one sample, sequenced in a study of T cells in Graves' hyperthyroidism and ophthalmopathy (dated by TCRdb to about 2019). Receptor amplification or capture employed multiplex PCR. The instrument given in TCRdb is Illumina HiSeq 2000. TCR beta CDR3 regions were amplified from RNA transcripts. For the first round of RT-PCR on the TCR CDR3, the HTBI primer set was used together with the Qiagen OneStep RT-PCR kit. In-frame beta chains were kept once TCRdb had trimmed the public reads at Q25 with fastp and called clones with MiXCR. Rows matching on CDR3 protein sequence are summarized as one entry with the most common DNA and genes. This sample is represented by roughly 200,000 distinct CDR3 sequences; roughly a sixth of them were singletons. The top ten clonotypes cover about 56% of the sample. The sequencing input was blood. Source of these receptors: a woman aged 50 to 60 with Graves' hyperthyroidism.

A few counts support this clonotype. This may stem from a read error, because a much larger clone lies one nucleotide away. The chain couples TRBV28 to TRBJ1-2; 9 nucleotides align to TRBD1. This CDR3 has 13 amino acids. The V and J ends lost 6 bases and 9 bases, in that order; junction bases with no gene match: 8. The germline gives CDR1 MDHEN, CDR2 SYDVKM. The CDR3 sequence is CASRNRGLWSYTF. In DNA, the CDR3 is TGTGCCAGCAGAAACAGGGGGCTATGGAGCTACACCTTC.

The chain carries TRBV6-1 and TRBJ2-1, with D perhaps given as TRBD1 or TRBD2 (5 bases each). The CDR3 extends over 16 amino acids. Per germline, CDR1 MNHNS and CDR2 SASEGT. Trimming took off 3 bases at V and 4 bases at J, with 16 bases between the two ends. The DNA of the CDR3 is TGTGCCAGCAGTGAGCGAGGGGAGACTTTTTACAATGAGCAGTTCTTC. Translation gives CASSERGETFYNEQFF.